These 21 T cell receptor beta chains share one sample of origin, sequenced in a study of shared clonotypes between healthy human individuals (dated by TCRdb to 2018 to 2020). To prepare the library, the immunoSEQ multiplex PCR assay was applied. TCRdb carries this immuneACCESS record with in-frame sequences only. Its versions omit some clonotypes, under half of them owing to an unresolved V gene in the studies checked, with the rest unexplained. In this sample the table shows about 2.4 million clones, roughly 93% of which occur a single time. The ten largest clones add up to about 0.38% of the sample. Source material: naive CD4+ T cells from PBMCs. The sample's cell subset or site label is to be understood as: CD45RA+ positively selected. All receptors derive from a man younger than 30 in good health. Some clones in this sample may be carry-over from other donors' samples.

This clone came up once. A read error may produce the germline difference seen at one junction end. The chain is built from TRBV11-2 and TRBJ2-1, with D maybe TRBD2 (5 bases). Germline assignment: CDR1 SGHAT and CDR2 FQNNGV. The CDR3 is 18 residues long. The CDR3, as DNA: TGTGCCAGCAGCCTATGGGAGCTCAAAAACCCCTCCCACAATGAGCAGTTCTTC. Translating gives CASSLWELKNPSHNEQFF.

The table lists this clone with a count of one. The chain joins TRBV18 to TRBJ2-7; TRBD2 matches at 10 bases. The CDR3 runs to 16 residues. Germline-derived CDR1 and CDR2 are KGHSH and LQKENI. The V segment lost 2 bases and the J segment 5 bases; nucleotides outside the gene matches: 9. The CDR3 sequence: CASSPKTGLAANEQYF. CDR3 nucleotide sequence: TGTGCCAGCTCACCAAAGACAGGACTAGCGGCTAACGAGCAGTACTTC.

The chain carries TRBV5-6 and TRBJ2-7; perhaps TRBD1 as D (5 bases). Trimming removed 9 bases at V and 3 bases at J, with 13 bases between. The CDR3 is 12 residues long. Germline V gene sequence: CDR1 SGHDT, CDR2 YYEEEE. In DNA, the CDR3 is TGTGCCACCGGGCAGGGTAACTACGAGCAGTACTTC. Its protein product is CATGQGNYEQYF.

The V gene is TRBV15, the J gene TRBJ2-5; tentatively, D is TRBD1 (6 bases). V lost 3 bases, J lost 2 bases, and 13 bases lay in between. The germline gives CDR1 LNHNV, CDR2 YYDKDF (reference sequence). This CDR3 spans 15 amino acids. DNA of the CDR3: TGTGCCACCAGCAGGACCACAGGGAATCAAGAGACCCAGTACTTC. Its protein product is CATSRTTGNQETQYF. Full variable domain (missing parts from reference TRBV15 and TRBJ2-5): DAMVIQNPRYQVTQFGKPVTLSCSQTLNHNVMYWYQQKSSQAPKLLFHYYDKDFNNEADTPDNFQSRRPNTSFCFLDIRSPGLGDTAMYLCATSRTTGNQETQYFGPGTRLLVL.

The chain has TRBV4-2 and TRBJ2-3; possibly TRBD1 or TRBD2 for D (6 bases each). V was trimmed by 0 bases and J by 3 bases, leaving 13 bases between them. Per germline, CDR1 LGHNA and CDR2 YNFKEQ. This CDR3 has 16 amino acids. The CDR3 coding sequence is TGTGCCAGCAGCCAAGAGTCCGGGGGCTGGACAGATACGCAGTATTTT. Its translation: CASSQESGGWTDTQYF.

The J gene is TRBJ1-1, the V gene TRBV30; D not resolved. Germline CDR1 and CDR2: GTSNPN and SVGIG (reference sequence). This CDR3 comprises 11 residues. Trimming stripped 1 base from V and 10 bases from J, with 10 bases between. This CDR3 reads CAWSGTSGAFF. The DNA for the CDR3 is TGTGCCTGGAGTGGGACCTCTGGAGCTTTCTTT.

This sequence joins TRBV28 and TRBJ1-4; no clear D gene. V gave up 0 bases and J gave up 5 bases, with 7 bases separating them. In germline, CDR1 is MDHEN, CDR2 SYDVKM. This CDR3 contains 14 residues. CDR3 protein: CASSLWGSNEKLFF. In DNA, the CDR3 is TGTGCCAGCAGTTTATGGGGCTCCAATGAAAAACTGTTTTTT.

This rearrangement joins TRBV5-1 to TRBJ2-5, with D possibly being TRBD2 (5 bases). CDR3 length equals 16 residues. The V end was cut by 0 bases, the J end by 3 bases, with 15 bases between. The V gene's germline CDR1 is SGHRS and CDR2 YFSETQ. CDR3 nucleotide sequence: TGCGCCAGCAGCTTGGAGGCGGGCGCTGGAGAAGAGACCCAGTACTTC. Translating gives CASSLEAGAGEETQYF.

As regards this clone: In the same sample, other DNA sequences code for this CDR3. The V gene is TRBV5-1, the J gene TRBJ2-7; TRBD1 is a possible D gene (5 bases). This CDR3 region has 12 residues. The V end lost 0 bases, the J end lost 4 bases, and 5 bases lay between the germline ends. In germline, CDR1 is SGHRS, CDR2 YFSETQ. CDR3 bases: TGCGCCAGCAGCTTGGAGGGGTACGAGCAGTACTTC. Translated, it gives CASSLEGYEQYF.

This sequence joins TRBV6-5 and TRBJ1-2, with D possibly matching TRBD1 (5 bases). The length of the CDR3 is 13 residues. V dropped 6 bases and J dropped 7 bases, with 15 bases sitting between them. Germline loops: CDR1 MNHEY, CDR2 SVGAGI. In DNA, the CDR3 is TGTGCCAGCAGCTCCCCGAACGGGGCTGGCTACACCTTC. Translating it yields CASSSPNGAGYTF.

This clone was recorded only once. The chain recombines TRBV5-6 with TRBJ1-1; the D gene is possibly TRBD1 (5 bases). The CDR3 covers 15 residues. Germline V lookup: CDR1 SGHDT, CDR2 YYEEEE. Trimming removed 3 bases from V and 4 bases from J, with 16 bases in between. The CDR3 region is CASSYRPLSGTEAFF. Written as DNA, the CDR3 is TGTGCCAGCAGCTACAGGCCCCTTTCTGGCACTGAAGCTTTCTTT.

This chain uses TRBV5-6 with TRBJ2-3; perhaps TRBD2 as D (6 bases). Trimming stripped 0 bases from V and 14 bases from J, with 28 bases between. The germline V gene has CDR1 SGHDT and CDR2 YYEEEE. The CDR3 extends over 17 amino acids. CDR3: CASSLVGGTGKRFYGYF. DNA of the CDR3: TGTGCCAGCAGCTTGGTCGGCGGGACGGGCAAACGTTTCTACGGGTATTTT.

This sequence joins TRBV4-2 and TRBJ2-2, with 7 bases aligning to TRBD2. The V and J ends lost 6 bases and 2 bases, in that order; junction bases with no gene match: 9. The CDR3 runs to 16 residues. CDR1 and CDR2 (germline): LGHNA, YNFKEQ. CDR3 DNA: TGTGCCAGCAGTTACCCCGGGACTACCAACACCGGGGAGCTGTTTTTT. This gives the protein CASSYPGTTNTGELFF.

In nucleotides, the CDR3 is TGTGCCAGCAGTCGCCGGGACAGGGGCAATTTGGATGGCTACACCTTC. Its protein product is CASSRRDRGNLDGYTF. The chain employs TRBV28 and TRBJ1-2, with 10 bases identical to TRBD1. Germline loops: CDR1 MDHEN, CDR2 SYDVKM. With V trimmed by 5 bases and J by 6 bases, 12 bases remained unmatched. The CDR3 loop spans 16 amino acids.

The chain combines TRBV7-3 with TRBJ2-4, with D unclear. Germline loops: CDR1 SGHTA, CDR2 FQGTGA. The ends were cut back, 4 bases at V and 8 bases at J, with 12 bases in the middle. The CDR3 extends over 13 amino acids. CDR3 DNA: TGTGCCAGCAGCTCCGTCACTGGGGACATTCAGTACTTC. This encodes CASSSVTGDIQYF.

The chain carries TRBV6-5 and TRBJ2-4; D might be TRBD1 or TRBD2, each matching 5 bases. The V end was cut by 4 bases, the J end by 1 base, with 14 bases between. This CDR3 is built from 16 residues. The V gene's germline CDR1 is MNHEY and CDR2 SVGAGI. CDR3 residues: CASSSPGREAKNIQYF. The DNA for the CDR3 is TGTGCCAGCAGTTCCCCAGGCAGGGAGGCCAAAAACATTCAGTACTTC.

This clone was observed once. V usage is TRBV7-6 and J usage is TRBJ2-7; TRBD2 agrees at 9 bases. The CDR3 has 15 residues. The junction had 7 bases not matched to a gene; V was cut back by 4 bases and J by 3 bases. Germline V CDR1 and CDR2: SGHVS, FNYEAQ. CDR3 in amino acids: CASSSQGGRDYEQYF. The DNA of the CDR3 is TGTGCCAGCAGCTCCCAAGGCGGGAGGGACTACGAGCAGTACTTC.

CDR3 nucleotides: TGTGCCAGCAGCTTATCCCCCGTGGCGGGAGTCTACGAGCAGTACTTC. This gives the protein CASSLSPVAGVYEQYF. The V and J genes are TRBV7-2 and TRBJ2-7; 7 nucleotides agree with TRBD2. The junction had 10 bases not matched to a gene; V was cut back by 2 bases and J by 3 bases. In germline, CDR1 is SGHTA, CDR2 FQGNSA. The CDR3 spans 16 residues.

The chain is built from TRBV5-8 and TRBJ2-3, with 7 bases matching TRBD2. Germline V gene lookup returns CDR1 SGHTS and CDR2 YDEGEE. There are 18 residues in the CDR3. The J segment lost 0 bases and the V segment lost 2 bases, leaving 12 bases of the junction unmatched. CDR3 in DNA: TGTGCCAGCAGCTTAGGAGGGACTACTCTCTATAGCACAGATACGCAGTATTTT. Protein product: CASSLGGTTLYSTDTQYF.

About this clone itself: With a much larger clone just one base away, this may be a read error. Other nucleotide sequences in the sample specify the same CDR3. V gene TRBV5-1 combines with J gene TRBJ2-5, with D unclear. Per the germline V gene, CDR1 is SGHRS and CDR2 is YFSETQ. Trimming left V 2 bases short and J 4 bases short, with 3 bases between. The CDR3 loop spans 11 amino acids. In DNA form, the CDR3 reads TGCGCCAGCAGCTTACGAGAGACCCAGTACTTC. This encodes CASSLRETQYF. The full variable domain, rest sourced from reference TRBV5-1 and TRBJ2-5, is KAGVTQTPRYLIKTRGQQVTLSCSPISGHRSVSWYQQTPGQGLQFLFEYFSETQRNKGNFPGRFSGRQFSNSRSEMNVSTLELGDSALYLCASSLRETQYFGPGTRLLVL.

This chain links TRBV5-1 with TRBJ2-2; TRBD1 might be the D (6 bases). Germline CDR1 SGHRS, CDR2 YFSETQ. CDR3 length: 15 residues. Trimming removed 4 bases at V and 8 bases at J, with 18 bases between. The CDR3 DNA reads TGCGCCAGCAGCAATCCGGGACACACCCCGGGGGAGCTGTTTTTT. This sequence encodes CASSNPGHTPGELFF.